These 25 T cell receptor beta chains share one sample of origin, sequenced in a study of T-cell reconstitution after alpha-beta-depleted transplantation in children. Preparing the TCRbeta library involved the use of unique molecular identifiers. MiXCR was run by TCRdb on the PCR reads, yielding one entry per CDR3 protein. The sample includes 240,000 or so distinct CDR3 sequences, about 12% of them seen just once. The sample was PBMCs from the stem cell graft donor, taken from the stem cell graft. The source is a human donor who donated a stem cell graft to a child with acute lymphoblastic leukemia.

This clonotype was seen ten or more times. V is TRBV7-9 and J is TRBJ1-2, with D hard to call. The CDR3 spans 13 residues. In germline, CDR1 is SEHNR, CDR2 FQNEAQ (reference sequence). V was pared by 6 bases and J by 6 bases, with 14 bases between. CDR3 nucleotides: TGTGCCAGCAGTTATGGAGGGTTCAATGGCTACACCTTC. Amino acid sequence: CASSYGGFNGYTF.

This clonotype appeared a few times. The chain is built from TRBV6-5 and TRBJ2-7; TRBD2 is a possible D gene (6 bases). Trimming shortened V by 0 bases and J by 6 bases, and 6 bases separated the two germline ends. The CDR3 consists of 12 residues. Germline V gene data show CDR1 as MNHEY and CDR2 as SVGAGI. CDR3 bases: TGTGCCAGCAGTTACTCCGGGGGCGAGCAGTACTTC. As protein: CASSYSGGEQYF.

This clonotype showed up many times. The rearrangement joins TRBV29-1 to TRBJ2-1, with a possible D match to TRBD1 (5 bases). Trimming pared 4 bases from V and 15 bases from J, leaving 19 bases between. The CDR3 runs to 12 residues. Germline CDR1 is SQVTM and CDR2 is ANQGSEA. CDR3 region: CSVVQAVGPRFF. The CDR3 DNA sequence: TGCAGCGTTGTACAGGCTGTCGGTCCACGGTTCTTC.

The rearrangement joins TRBV6-1 to TRBJ2-3, with 10 bases fitting TRBD2. J was trimmed by 7 bases and V by 3 bases; bases with no gene match: 4. CDR3 size: 14 residues. The germline CDR1 and CDR2 sequences are MNHNS and SASEGT. The CDR3 reads CASSDTSGVNTQYF. CDR3 bases: TGTGCCAGCAGTGACACTAGCGGGGTCAATACGCAGTATTTT.

This clonotype came up many times. The chain links TRBV7-2 to TRBJ1-2, with 9 bases identical to TRBD1. V dropped 3 bases and J dropped 6; count of bases not matched to a gene: 5. Per germline, CDR1 SGHTA and CDR2 FQGNSA. The CDR3 has 14 amino acids. DNA of the CDR3: TGTGCCAGCAGCTTTTACCGGACAGGGGATGGCTACACCTTC. Translation: CASSFYRTGDGYTF.

This clonotype occurred many times. The rearrangement uses TRBV30 and TRBJ1-2, with a weak D call TRBD1 (5 bases). Deletions cut 2 bases from V and 6 bases from J, with 16 bases between. Germline assignment: CDR1 GTSNPN and CDR2 SVGIG (reference sequence). The CDR3 has 14 amino acids. The CDR3 sequence: CAWSSDIYVNGYTF. The DNA of the CDR3 is TGTGCCTGGAGTTCGGACATATATGTCAATGGCTACACCTTC.

At least ten counts were recorded for this clonotype. This chain connects TRBV6-4 to TRBJ2-1; 12 bases line up with TRBD2. Per germline, CDR1 MRHNA and CDR2 SNTAGT. J gave up 7 bases and V 5 bases, and 9 bases lay outside the gene matches. The CDR3 totals 16 residues. The CDR3 DNA sequence: TGTGCCAGCAGTTCTAGCGGGGGGGGACTTAGGAATGAGCAGTTCTTC. As protein: CASSSSGGGLRNEQFF.

This clonotype was seen repeatedly, ten times or more. This rearrangement joins TRBV7-2 to TRBJ2-1; possibly TRBD1 or TRBD2 for D (6 bases each). This CDR3 is 14 amino acids long. Trimming shortened V by 7 bases and J by 8 bases, and 18 bases separated the two germline ends. Germline V lookup: CDR1 SGHTA, CDR2 FQGNSA. The CDR3 DNA is TGTGCCAGCAACATCGGGGTGGGGGGCCATGAGCAGTTCTTC. It specifies CASNIGVGGHEQFF.

The V and J genes are TRBV3-1 and TRBJ2-2, with D tentatively TRBD2 (5 bases). Trimming stripped 10 bases from V and 4 bases from J, with 31 bases between. Germline lookup yields CDR1 LGHDT and CDR2 YNNKEL (reference sequence). CDR3 length: 19 residues. The CDR3 bases are TGTGCCACCACCCAAGATTGGAGGAAGGGAACCTCGGGCACCGGGGAGCTGTTTTTT. Translating it yields CATTQDWRKGTSGTGELFF.

The rearrangement uses TRBV7-9 and TRBJ1-1; D ambiguous. CDR3 length: 13 residues. With 4 bases removed from V and 0 bases from J, the gap between germline ends came to 6 bases. The germline V gene encodes CDR1 SEHNR and CDR2 FQNEAQ (reference sequence). The CDR3 bases are TGTGCCAGCAGCTCCGCATTGAACACTGAAGCTTTCTTT. It translates to CASSSALNTEAFF.

This clonotype was counted ten times or more. This chain joins TRBV25-1 and TRBJ2-5; 10 positions match TRBD2. The CDR3 runs 12 residues. Germline values: CDR1 MGHDK, CDR2 SYGVNS. The V gene end was trimmed by 9 bases and the J gene end by 4 bases; junction bases not matched to a gene: 2. CDR3 loop: CASRTSGETQYF. The CDR3 bases are TGTGCCAGTAGGACTAGCGGAGAGACCCAGTACTTC.

The chain has TRBV11-2 and TRBJ1-4; a weak D match, TRBD1 (6 bases). The V and J ends lost 4 bases and 8 bases respectively, with 17 bases between them. Germline V gives CDR1 SGHAT, CDR2 FQNNGV. The CDR3 loop spans 15 amino acids. CDR3 amino acids: CASSSGRIRGEKLFF. The CDR3, as DNA: TGTGCCAGCAGCTCTGGACGCATTAGGGGGGAAAAACTGTTTTTT.

This clonotype came up many times. The chain joins TRBV14 to TRBJ1-6; D remains ambiguous. Germline loops: CDR1 SGHDN, CDR2 FVKESK. The ends were cut back, 0 bases at V and 8 bases at J, with 5 bases in the middle. This CDR3 is 13 amino acids long. CDR3 amino acids: CASSQELDSPLHF. Written as DNA, the CDR3 is TGTGCCAGCAGCCAAGAATTGGATTCACCCCTCCACTTT.

This clonotype came up once. The chain combines TRBV5-1 with TRBJ2-7, with 7 bases matching TRBD1. The germline V gene has CDR1 SGHRS and CDR2 YFSETQ. This CDR3 spans 13 amino acids. The V and J ends lost 4 bases and 4 bases, in that order; junction bases with no gene match: 5. CDR3 DNA: TGCGCCAGCAGCATGGGGGACAGTTACGAGCAGTACTTC. Protein product: CASSMGDSYEQYF.

There are many counts of this clonotype. The chain joins TRBV6-5 to TRBJ1-5; D is possibly TRBD1 (6 bases). The CDR3 is 14 amino acids. The germline V gene has CDR1 MNHEY and CDR2 SVGAGI. V lost 2 bases and J 6 bases, leaving 11 bases between the germline ends. CDR3 region: CASSYSTGRQPQHF. The CDR3, as DNA: TGTGCCAGCAGTTACAGTACAGGGCGTCAGCCCCAGCATTTT.

Comment on this clonotype: Possible read error: a much larger clone is one base away. This chain uses TRBV21-1 with TRBJ2-3; the tabulated D call, TRBD1, remains unverified against the DNA. TRBV21-1 is labeled a pseudogene. The CDR3 runs 16 residues. CDR3 coding DNA: TGTGCCAGCAGCAAAGAATTGGGCGGGGACACAGATACGCAGTATTTT. Encoded protein: CASSKELGGDTDTQYF.

This clonotype showed up many times. This chain connects TRBV12-3 or TRBV12-4 to TRBJ2-5; 7 nucleotides line up with TRBD2. The CDR3 covers 14 residues. V shed 2 bases and J 7 bases; nucleotides not matched to a gene: 7. The CDR3: CASSLYMGEGTQYF. The CDR3 nucleotides read TGTGCCAGCAGTTTATATATGGGGGAGGGGACCCAGTACTTC.

This clonotype was detected many times. V gene TRBV5-1 combines with J gene TRBJ2-7; D is possibly TRBD1 (6 bases). The CDR3 spans 15 residues. Trimming took 6 bases from V and 3 from J, leaving 19 bases between them. Germline V lookup: CDR1 SGHRS, CDR2 YFSETQ. DNA of the CDR3: TGCGCCAGCACCGCTGACTACAGGGTCTTCTACGAGCAGTACTTC. Its translation is CASTADYRVFYEQYF.

Only a few counts were recorded for this clonotype. The chain recombines TRBV10-3 with TRBJ2-7; 9 positions agree with TRBD2. Germline-derived CDR1 and CDR2 are ENHRY and SYGVKD. V lost 11 bases and J lost 2; bases outside the gene matches: 7. The CDR3 contains 13 residues. This CDR3 reads CAVTSGGPYEQYF. CDR3 nucleotide sequence: TGTGCCGTGACTAGCGGCGGCCCCTACGAGCAGTACTTC.

The gene calls are TRBV3-1 and TRBJ2-1; 8 bases line up with TRBD2. V was pared by 11 bases and J by 1 base, with 22 bases of the junction left unmatched. The CDR3 runs to 19 residues. Germline assignment: CDR1 LGHDT and CDR2 YNNKEL (reference sequence). The CDR3 sequence: CACCHRAGARIRSYNEQFF. The CDR3 nucleotides read TGTGCCTGCTGCCATCGAGCGGGAGCGAGAATAAGGTCCTACAATGAGCAGTTCTTC.

This clonotype was counted many times. The chain uses TRBV5-6 and TRBJ1-1; D gene uncertain. V dropped 2 bases and J dropped 4 bases, with 18 bases sitting between them. The germline V gene has CDR1 SGHDT and CDR2 YYEEEE. The CDR3 runs to 16 residues. This chain's CDR3 is CASSFKGFKSRTEAFF. DNA for the CDR3: TGTGCCAGCAGCTTCAAAGGGTTCAAGTCCCGCACTGAAGCTTTCTTT.

This clonotype has ten or more counts. V usage is TRBV5-8 and J usage is TRBJ2-1, with TRBD2 identical over 8 bases. CDR1 is SGHTS and CDR2 is YDEGEE in the germline V gene. The CDR3 is made up of 15 amino acids. J gave up 7 bases and V 6 bases, and 12 bases lay outside the gene matches. The CDR3: CASTPYGRASNEQFF. DNA of the CDR3: TGTGCCAGCACCCCTTACGGGAGGGCCTCTAATGAGCAGTTCTTC. The variable domain in full, completed from reference TRBV5-8 and TRBJ2-1, reads EAGVTQSPTHLIKTRGQQATLRCSPISGHTSVYWYQQALGLGLQFLLWYDEGEERNRGNFPPRFSGRQFPNYSSELNVNALELEDSALYLCASTPYGRASNEQFFGPGTRLTVL.

This clonotype appeared many times. V usage is TRBV9 and J usage is TRBJ2-1; 8 bases map to TRBD2. The CDR3 totals 15 residues. Unmatched junction bases numbered 6, after V lost 0 bases and J lost 7 bases. CDR1 SGDLS and CDR2 YYNGEE come from the germline V gene. Written as DNA, the CDR3 is TGTGCCAGCAGCGTAGGAAGCGGGAGAGCAAATGAGCAGTTCTTC. This codes for CASSVGSGRANEQFF.

This clonotype has at least ten counts. The V and J genes are TRBV7-2 and TRBJ2-7; TRBD2 is a possible D gene (5 bases). This CDR3 has 14 amino acids. V was clipped by 3 bases and J by 3 bases, with 12 bases between them. Germline loops: CDR1 SGHTA, CDR2 FQGNSA. The CDR3, as DNA: TGTGCCAGCAGCTTGTTCACCGGGGTCTACGAGCAGTACTTC. It is translated as CASSLFTGVYEQYF.

This clonotype has at least ten counts. The rearrangement uses TRBV7-2 and TRBJ2-2; the D is unclear. Germline CDR1 is SGHTA and CDR2 is FQGNSA. The CDR3 is 17 residues long. V shed 4 bases and J shed 0 bases, with 15 bases lying between them. The CDR3 spells CASSSLVTLANTGELFF. The DNA of the CDR3 is TGTGCCAGCAGCTCCCTCGTGACCTTAGCGAACACCGGGGAGCTGTTTTTT.